This T cell receptor beta chain came from a study of blood T cell repertoires in COVID-19. Looking at the study overall: Sources were T cells, B-cell-depleted T cells, or PBMCs; the material itself was cDNA or gDNA.

Patients in Seattle were enrolled during active infection, then followed longitudinally. The length of the CDR3 is 15 residues. The germline V gene has CDR1 SGHTA and CDR2 FQGTGA. V lost 2 bases, J lost 4 bases, and 11 bases lay in between. This table comes from immunoSEQ multiplex PCR, and its TCRdb copy is limited to in-frame clones, with some not included. The data contain 380,000 or so clones, about 86% of them seen just once; the ten biggest clones take up roughly 6.6%. The origin of this receptor is a woman aged 55-75 years with COVID-19, enrolled during active disease. V usage is TRBV7-3 and J usage is TRBJ2-2; no clear D. Sequencing input: peripheral blood. The CDR3 reads CASSLFTGGTGELFF. Written as DNA, the CDR3 is TGTGCCAGCAGCTTATTCACGGGTGGCACCGGGGAGCTGTTTTTT. Based on the CDR3 plus reference TRBV7-3 and TRBJ2-2, the full variable domain is GAGVSQTPSNKVTEKGKYVELRCDPISGHTALYWYRQSLGQGPEFLIYFQGTGAADDSGLPNDRFFAVRPEGSVSTLKIQRTERGDSAVYLCASSLFTGGTGELFFGEGSRLTVL.